This T cell receptor (beta chain) was profiled in a study of T cell responses to AZD1222 COVID-19 vaccine. TCRdb's copy holds only in-frame clones and misses some; the assay was immunoSEQ multiplex PCR. This sample has some 170,000 clones, with roughly 92% found just once. To note about this clone: Its target is unknown.

Study results and caveats: After two AZD1222 doses, spike-specific TCR breadth and depth rose versus day 0.

V was pared by 7 bases and J by 2 bases, with 17 bases between. The germline gives CDR1 MNHEY, CDR2 SVGAGI. The CDR3 is 15 amino acids. The sequence was obtained from an adult in good health. Source: peripheral blood, taken on day 0 of AZD1222 vaccination. The rearrangement uses TRBV6-5 and TRBJ2-5, with D possibly being TRBD1 or TRBD2 (5 bases each). The CDR3: CASIHRDAQQETQYF. The CDR3 bases are TGTGCCAGCATCCACCGGGACGCTCAGCAAGAGACCCAGTACTTC.